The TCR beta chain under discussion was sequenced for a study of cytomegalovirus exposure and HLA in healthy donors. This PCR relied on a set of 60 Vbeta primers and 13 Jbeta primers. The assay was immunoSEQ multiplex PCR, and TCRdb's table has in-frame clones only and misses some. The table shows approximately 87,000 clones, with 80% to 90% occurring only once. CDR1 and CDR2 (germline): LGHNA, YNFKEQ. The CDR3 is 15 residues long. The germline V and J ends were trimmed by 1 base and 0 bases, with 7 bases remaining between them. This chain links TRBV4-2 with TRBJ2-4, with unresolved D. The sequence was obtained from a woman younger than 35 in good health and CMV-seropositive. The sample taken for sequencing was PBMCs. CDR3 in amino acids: CASSQGALAKNIQYF. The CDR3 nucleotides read TGTGCCAGCAGCCAAGGGGCTCTAGCCAAAAACATTCAGTACTTC.